This TCR beta chain is drawn from a study of shared clonotypes between healthy human individuals. General study points: Relative to clonotypes present in all four donors, those not shared had lower generation probabilities.

At deep level, the assay was performed. The protocol was immunoSEQ multiplex PCR, while the TCRdb copy is restricted to in-frame clones and leaves out a portion. The sample shows fewer than 1.6 million clones, around 98.5% of them seen only once. The CDR3 has 15 residues. Looked up from germline, CDR1 is SGDLS and CDR2 is YYNGEE. Trimming shortened V by 3 bases and J by 4 bases, and 14 bases separated the two germline ends. With respect to this clone: The antigen remains undetermined.

Specimen: naive CD4+ T cells sorted from blood. As for subset: CD45RA+ positively selected. The chain recombines TRBV9 with TRBJ1-3, with D possibly TRBD1 on 6 matching bases. This TCR was sampled from a man under 40 in good health. Here the CDR3 reads CASSAINRAGNTIYF. In DNA, the CDR3 is TGTGCCAGCAGCGCCATCAACAGGGCCGGAAACACCATATATTTT.